The clone carrying this TCR beta chain appeared once. This sample was included in a study of blood T cell repertoires in COVID-19. Per the germline V gene, CDR1 is SGHRS and CDR2 is YFSETQ. The CDR3 length is 14 residues. The V segment lost 4 bases and the J segment 4 bases; nucleotides outside the gene matches: 6. Profiled with immunoSEQ multiplex PCR; TCRdb holds only in-frame clones, not every one. Counted here are under 400,000 clones, approximately 89% occurring once; the ten biggest clones make up just under 4%. The clonotype comes from a woman aged 55-69 years with COVID-19, enrolled during active disease. Sequencing used peripheral blood. The rearrangement joins TRBV5-1 to TRBJ2-5, with 8 bases identical to TRBD2. The CDR3 loop is CASSLSGVPETQYF. DNA of the CDR3: TGCGCCAGCAGCCTTAGCGGGGTCCCAGAGACCCAGTACTTC.